This TCR beta chain comes out of a study of PD-L1 blockade in urothelial cancer. Whole-study findings and limits: Below-median pretreatment blood TCR clonality was associated with improved progression-free and overall survival.

V lost 10 bases and J lost 2, with 15 bases in between. CDR3 length equals 14 residues. CDR1 and CDR2 from the germline V gene are SGHNT and YYREEE (reference sequence). The protocol was immunoSEQ multiplex PCR, while the TCRdb copy is restricted to in-frame clones and leaves out a portion. The repertoire holds about 51,000 clones, with 88% as singletons. For this clone: What it binds is not known.

Specified time point: peripheral blood 6 weeks after treatment start. This material consisted of PBMCs, taken around atezolizumab (anti-PD-L1) treatment. This sequence joins TRBV5-4 and TRBJ2-2; D possibly corresponds to TRBD1 (5 bases). The sequence was collected from a man in his sixties with urothelial cancer. The CDR3 region is CAQGQQGNTGELFF. The CDR3 nucleotides read TGTGCCCAAGGTCAGCAGGGAAACACCGGGGAGCTGTTTTTT.